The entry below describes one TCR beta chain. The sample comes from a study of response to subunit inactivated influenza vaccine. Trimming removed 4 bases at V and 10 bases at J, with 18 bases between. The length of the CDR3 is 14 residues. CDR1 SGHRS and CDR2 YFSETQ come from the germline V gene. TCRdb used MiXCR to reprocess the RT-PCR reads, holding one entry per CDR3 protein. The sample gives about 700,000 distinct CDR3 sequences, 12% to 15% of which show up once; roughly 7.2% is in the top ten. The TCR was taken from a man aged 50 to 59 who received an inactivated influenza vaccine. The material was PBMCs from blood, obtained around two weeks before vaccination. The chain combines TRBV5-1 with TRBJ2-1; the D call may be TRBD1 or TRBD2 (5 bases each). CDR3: CASSPGVVGEEQFF. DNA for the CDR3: TGCGCCAGCAGCCCCGGCGTTGTGGGGGAGGAGCAGTTCTTC.